This TCR beta chain was documented in a study of blood T cell repertoires in COVID-19. For the study at large: The United States, Italy and Spain provided the acute and convalescent COVID-19 samples.

Germline V gene sequence: CDR1 MNHEY, CDR2 SMNVEV (reference sequence). V was clipped by 1 base and J by 0 bases; unmatched bases: 6. This CDR3 is built from 17 residues. The authors' processing: Nucleated cell number was recorded as an estimate derived from reference gene primer amplification. This table comes from immunoSEQ multiplex PCR, and its TCRdb copy is limited to in-frame clones, with some not included. That table supplies the V and J calls and clone size; D and trimming were determined from the DNA. The repertoire consists of roughly 120,000 clones, with roughly 90% occurring once and the leading ten covering around 4.6%. Seattle cases were enrolled at active infection and followed longitudinally.

The source material was peripheral blood. This clonotype originated in a man aged 55 to 69 with COVID-19, enrolled during active disease. The gene calls are TRBV27 and TRBJ2-1; 7 bases agree with TRBD2. CDR3 loop: CASSLYKRGGSYNEQFF. The CDR3 nucleotides read TGTGCCAGCAGTTTATACAAGCGGGGAGGCTCCTACAATGAGCAGTTCTTC.